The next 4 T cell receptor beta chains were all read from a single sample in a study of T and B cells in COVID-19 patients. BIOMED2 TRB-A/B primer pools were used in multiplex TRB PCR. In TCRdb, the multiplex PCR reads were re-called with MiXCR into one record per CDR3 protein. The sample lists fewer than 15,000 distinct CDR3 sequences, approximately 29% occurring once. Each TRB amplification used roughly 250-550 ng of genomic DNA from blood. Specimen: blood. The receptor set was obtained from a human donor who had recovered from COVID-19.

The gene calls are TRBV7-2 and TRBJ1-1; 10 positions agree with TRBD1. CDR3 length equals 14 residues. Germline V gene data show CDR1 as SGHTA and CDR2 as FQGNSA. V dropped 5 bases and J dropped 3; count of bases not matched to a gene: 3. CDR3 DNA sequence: TGTGCCAGCAGCCCGGACAGGGGGGACACTGAAGCTTTCTTT. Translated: CASSPDRGDTEAFF. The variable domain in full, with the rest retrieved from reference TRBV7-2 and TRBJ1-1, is GAGVSQSPSNKVTEKGKDVELRCDPISGHTALYWYRQSLGQGLEFLIYFQGNSAPDKSGLPSDRFSAERTGGSVSTLTIQRTQQEDSAVYLCASSPDRGDTEAFFGQGTRLTVV.

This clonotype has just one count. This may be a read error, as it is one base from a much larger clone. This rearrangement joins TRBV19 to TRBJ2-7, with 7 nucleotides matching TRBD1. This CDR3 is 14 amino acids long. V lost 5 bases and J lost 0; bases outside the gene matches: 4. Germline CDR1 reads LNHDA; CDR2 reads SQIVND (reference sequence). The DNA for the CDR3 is TGTGCCAGTAGTTCGACAGGGAACTCCTACGAGCAGTACGTC. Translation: CASSSTGNSYEQYV.

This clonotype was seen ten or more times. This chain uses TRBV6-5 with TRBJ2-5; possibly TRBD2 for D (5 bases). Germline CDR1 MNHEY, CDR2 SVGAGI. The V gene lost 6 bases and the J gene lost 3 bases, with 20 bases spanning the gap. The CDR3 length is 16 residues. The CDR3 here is CASSLPGNNPEETQYF. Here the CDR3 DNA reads TGTGCCAGCAGCCTCCCGGGGAATAATCCAGAAGAGACCCAGTACTTC.

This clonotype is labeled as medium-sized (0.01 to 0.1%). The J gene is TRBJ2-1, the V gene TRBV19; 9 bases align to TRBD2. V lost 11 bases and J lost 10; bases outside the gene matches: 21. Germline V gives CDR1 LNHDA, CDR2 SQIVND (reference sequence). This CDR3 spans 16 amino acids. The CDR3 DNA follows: TGTGCCGCAGGCGGGAGTAGCGGGAGAAGGAAAGGGGAGCAGTTCTTC. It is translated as CAAGGSSGRRKGEQFF.